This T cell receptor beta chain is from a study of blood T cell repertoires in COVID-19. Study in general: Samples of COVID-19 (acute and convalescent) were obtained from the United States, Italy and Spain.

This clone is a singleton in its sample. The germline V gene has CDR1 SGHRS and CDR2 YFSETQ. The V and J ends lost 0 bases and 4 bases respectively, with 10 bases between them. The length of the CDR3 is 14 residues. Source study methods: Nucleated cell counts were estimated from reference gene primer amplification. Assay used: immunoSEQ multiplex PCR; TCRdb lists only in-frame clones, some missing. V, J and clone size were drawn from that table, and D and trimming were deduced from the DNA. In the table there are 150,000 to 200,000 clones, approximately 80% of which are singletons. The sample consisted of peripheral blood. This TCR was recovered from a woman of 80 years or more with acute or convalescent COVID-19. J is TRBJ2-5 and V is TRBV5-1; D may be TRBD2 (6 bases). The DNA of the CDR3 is TGCGCCAGCAGCTTGGAACGGGGAGGAGAGACCCAGTACTTC. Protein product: CASSLERGGETQYF.